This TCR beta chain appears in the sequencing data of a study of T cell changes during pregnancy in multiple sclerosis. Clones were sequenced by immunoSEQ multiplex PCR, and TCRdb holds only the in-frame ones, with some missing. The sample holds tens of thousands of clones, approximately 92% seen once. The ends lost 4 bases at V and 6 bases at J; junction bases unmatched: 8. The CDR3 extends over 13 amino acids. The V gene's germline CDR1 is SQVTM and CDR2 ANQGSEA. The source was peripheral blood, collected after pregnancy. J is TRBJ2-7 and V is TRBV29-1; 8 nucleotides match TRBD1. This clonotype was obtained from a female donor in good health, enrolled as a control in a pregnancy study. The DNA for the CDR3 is TGCAGCGTTGGACAGGGGAGTATGGGCGAGCAGTACTTC. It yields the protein CSVGQGSMGEQYF.